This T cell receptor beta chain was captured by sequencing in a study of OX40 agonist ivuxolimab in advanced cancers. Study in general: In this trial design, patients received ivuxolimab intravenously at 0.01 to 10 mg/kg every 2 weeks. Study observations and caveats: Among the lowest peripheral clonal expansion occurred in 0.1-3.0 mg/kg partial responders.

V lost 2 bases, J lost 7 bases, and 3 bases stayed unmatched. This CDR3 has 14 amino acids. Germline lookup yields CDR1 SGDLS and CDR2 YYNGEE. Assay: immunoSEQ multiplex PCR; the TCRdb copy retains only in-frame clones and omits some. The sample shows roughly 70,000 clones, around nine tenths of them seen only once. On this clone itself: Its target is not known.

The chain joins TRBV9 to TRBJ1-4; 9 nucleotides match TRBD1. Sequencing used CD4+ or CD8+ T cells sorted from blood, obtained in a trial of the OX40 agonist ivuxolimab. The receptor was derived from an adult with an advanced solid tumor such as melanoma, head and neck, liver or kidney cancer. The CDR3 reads CASSVTGGLEKLFF. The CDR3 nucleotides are TGTGCCAGCAGCGTTACAGGGGGCCTTGAAAAACTGTTTTTT.